A single sample gave rise to the 19 T cell receptor beta chains below, sequenced in a study of blood T cell repertoires in COVID-19. The data were produced by immunoSEQ multiplex PCR, yet TCRdb's version contains in-frame clones alone and is incomplete. The sample includes about 260,000 clones, approximately 86% of them seen just once. Sample: peripheral blood. The receptors were gathered from a human donor in a cohort sampled during active COVID-19.

V is TRBV7-8 and J is TRBJ2-7; D may be TRBD2 (5 bases). Trimming took 5 bases from V and 3 from J, leaving 17 bases between them. This CDR3 has 15 amino acids. Germline V gene sequence: CDR1 SGHVS, CDR2 FQNEAQ. CDR3 DNA: TGTGCCAGCAGCCCCGTGAGGGCGTCGGACTACGAGCAGTACTTC. Protein sequence: CASSPVRASDYEQYF. The full variable domain, with the rest looked up from reference TRBV7-8 and TRBJ2-7, is GAGVSQSPRYKVAKRGQDVALRCDPISGHVSLFWYQQALGQGPEFLTYFQNEAQLDKSGLPSDRFFAERPEGSVSTLKIQRTQQEDSAVYLCASSPVRASDYEQYFGPGTRLTVT.

J is TRBJ1-1 and V is TRBV7-2; 11 nucleotides align to TRBD1. Per the germline V gene, CDR1 is SGHTA and CDR2 is FQGNSA. J was trimmed by 4 bases and V by 5 bases; bases with no gene match: 6. The CDR3 sequence is 15 residues long. The CDR3 DNA reads as TGTGCCAGCAGCCCCGGGACAGGGGGAGGCACTGAAGCTTTCTTT. Translated, it gives CASSPGTGGGTEAFF.

The genes are TRBV21-1 and TRBJ2-5; TRBD1 was called by the table and not checked on the DNA. TRBV21-1 is an annotated pseudogene. There are 13 residues in the CDR3. The CDR3 sequence: CASLRGVAETQYF. The DNA for the CDR3 is TGTGCCAGCCTCAGGGGGGTCGCGGAGACCCAGTACTTC.

The CDR3 here is CASSVGGQGAREAFF. In DNA, the CDR3 is TGTGCCAGCAGCGTAGGTGGACAGGGGGCGCGGGAGGCTTTCTTT. J is TRBJ1-1 and V is TRBV9, with 11 bases identical to TRBD1. The CDR3 consists of 15 residues. The V gene's germline CDR1 is SGDLS and CDR2 YYNGEE. V lost 0 bases and J lost 11; bases outside the gene matches: 9.

This clone was seen a handful of times. The rearrangement joins TRBV15 to TRBJ2-7, with D hard to call. The CDR3 totals 14 residues. CDR1 is LNHNV and CDR2 is YYDKDF in the germline V gene (reference sequence). V was clipped by 5 bases and J by 3 bases, with 14 bases between them. The CDR3 coding sequence is TGTGCCACCAGCCCGGGTCAAATGAACTACGAGCAGTACTTC. This gives the protein CATSPGQMNYEQYF.

This clone appeared once. This chain links TRBV28 with TRBJ2-7; D may be TRBD1 (6 bases). The V gene's germline CDR1 is MDHEN and CDR2 SYDVKM. CDR3 length: 14 amino acids. V shed 3 bases and J shed 7 bases, with 16 bases lying between them. CDR3 loop: CASSLMDRFREQYF. CDR3 in DNA: TGTGCCAGCAGTTTGATGGACAGATTTAGAGAGCAGTACTTC.

CDR3 loop: CASSLNQQGHGYTF. The CDR3 coding sequence is TGTGCCAGCAGCTTGAACCAACAGGGGCATGGCTACACCTTC. The chain links TRBV3-1 (or the pseudogene TRBV3-2) to TRBJ1-2, with TRBD1 matching 7 bases. This CDR3 has 14 residues. Germline trimming cut 5 bases from V and 6 bases from J; bases unmatched to any gene: 9. Per the germline V gene, CDR1 is LGHDT and CDR2 is YNNKEL (reference sequence).

The gene calls are TRBV19 and TRBJ1-1; TRBD1 matches at 7 bases. This CDR3 region has 14 residues. Germline values: CDR1 LNHDA, CDR2 SQIVND (reference sequence). Losses at the gene ends were 9 bases for V and 0 bases for J; bases not matched to a gene: 7. The CDR3 DNA reads TGTGCCAGCCATCGACAGGGTATGAACACTGAAGCTTTCTTT. Protein: CASHRQGMNTEAFF.

The rearrangement joins TRBV2 to TRBJ2-5; 8 bases line up with TRBD2. This CDR3 comprises 17 residues. Losses at the gene ends were 1 base for V and 7 bases for J; bases not matched to a gene: 14. CDR1 and CDR2 from the germline V gene are SNHLY and FYNNEI. CDR3 DNA: TGTGCCAGCAGTGAAGAGGGGGTCATAGCGGGGCACGGGACCCAGTACTTC. It encodes CASSEEGVIAGHGTQYF. The entire variable domain, with the rest obtained from reference TRBV2 and TRBJ2-5, is as follows: EPEVTQTPSHQVTQMGQEVILRCVPISNHLYFYWYRQILGQKVEFLVSFYNNEISEKSEIFDDQFSVERPDGSNFTLKIRSTKLEDSAMYFCASSEEGVIAGHGTQYFGPGTRLLVL.

The chain joins TRBV4-1 to TRBJ1-5; D not resolved. The CDR3 covers 16 residues. The V gene's germline CDR1 is MGHRA and CDR2 YSYEKL. Trimming took off 0 bases at V and 6 bases at J, with 15 bases between the two ends. Written as DNA, the CDR3 is TGCGCCAGCAGCCAAGAACGTGGACTCGCTGGTCAGCCCCAGCATTTT. Translating gives CASSQERGLAGQPQHF.

This clone has a handful of counts. The CDR3 loop reads CASSIPGITYNEQFF. CDR3 bases: TGTGCCAGTAGTATCCCCGGGATCACCTACAATGAGCAGTTCTTC. The chain is built from TRBV19 and TRBJ2-1; maybe TRBD2 (5 bases). Trimming stripped 3 bases from V and 2 bases from J, with 11 bases between. CDR3 length: 15 amino acids. CDR1 and CDR2 from the germline V gene are LNHDA and SQIVND (reference sequence).

The rearrangement uses TRBV7-9 and TRBJ1-5; 7 bases align to TRBD1. The length of the CDR3 is 14 residues. From germline, CDR1 is SEHNR and CDR2 FQNEAQ (reference sequence). V was pared by 5 bases and J by 9 bases, with 10 bases of the junction left unmatched. CDR3 protein: CASSIGQDGMPQHF. The DNA for the CDR3 is TGTGCCAGCAGCATCGGACAGGATGGAATGCCCCAGCATTTT.

The chain uses TRBV6-2 or TRBV6-3 and TRBJ2-7, with a tentative D call TRBD2 (6 bases). V lost 1 base and J lost 4, with 14 bases in between. The CDR3 sequence is 15 residues long. The germline CDR1 and CDR2 sequences are MNHEY and SVGEGT. The chain's CDR3 is CASSYFAGSLYEQYF. The CDR3 DNA reads TGTGCCAGCAGTTACTTTGCCGGGAGCTTATACGAGCAGTACTTC.

This clone was found once. This chain joins TRBV6-1 and TRBJ2-5, with D possibly matching TRBD2 (5 bases). CDR1 MNHNS and CDR2 SASEGT come from the germline V gene. This CDR3 has 12 residues. Deletions cut 1 base from V and 5 bases from J, with 5 bases between. DNA of the CDR3: TGTGCCAGCAGTGAAGGGGAGGAGACCCAGTACTTC. Its protein product is CASSEGEETQYF.

The chain has TRBV25-1 and TRBJ2-7, with a weak D call TRBD2 (6 bases). The CDR3 contains 15 residues. Germline CDR1 is MGHDK and CDR2 is SYGVNS. Deletions cut 6 bases from V and 2 bases from J, with 17 bases between. The CDR3 sequence is CASSKPTGATYEQYF. The CDR3 DNA follows: TGTGCCAGCAGCAAACCGACGGGAGCGACCTACGAGCAGTACTTC.

The rearrangement uses TRBV19 and TRBJ2-7, with 7 bases aligning to TRBD2. Trimming took 4 bases from V and 5 from J; bases not matched to a gene: 8. The CDR3 consists of 14 residues. Per the germline V gene, CDR1 is LNHDA and CDR2 is SQIVND (reference sequence). The CDR3 loop reads CASSTSGVSDEQYF. In DNA, the CDR3 is TGTGCCAGTAGTACAAGCGGGGTGTCGGACGAGCAGTACTTC.

The chain links TRBV7-2 to TRBJ1-1, with D unresolved. The CDR3 has 13 amino acids. Germline V lookup: CDR1 SGHTA, CDR2 FQGNSA. V was shortened by 3 bases and J by 2 bases, with 7 bases between the two germline ends. CDR3 sequence: CASSFNRNTEAFF. In DNA, the CDR3 is TGTGCCAGCAGCTTTAACAGAAACACTGAAGCTTTCTTT.

Here the CDR3 DNA reads TGTGCCAGCAGCGAAGGACTAGGGGCCGGGGAGCTGTTTTTT. Its translation is CASSEGLGAGELFF. The chain is built from TRBV7-3 and TRBJ2-2, with TRBD2 matching 7 bases. The CDR3 runs 14 residues. J lost 6 bases, V lost 5 bases, and 6 bases had no gene match. Looked up from germline, CDR1 is SGHTA and CDR2 is FQGTGA.

The gene calls are TRBV29-1 and TRBJ2-4; 10 nucleotides agree with TRBD1. This CDR3 region has 15 residues. Trimming cost V 6 bases and J 1 base; bases outside gene matches: 6. The germline V gene encodes CDR1 SQVTM and CDR2 ANQGSEA. The chain's CDR3 is CSVRQGAGAKNIQYF. CDR3 nucleotides: TGCAGCGTGAGACAGGGGGCGGGGGCCAAAAACATTCAGTACTTC.